This T cell receptor beta chain emerged from a study of cytotoxic CD8 clonotypes in ibrutinib-treated CLL. At the level of the study: Partial response was seen in some 24 patients and complete response in 2; after median about 70 months, about 15 stayed remitted, about 12 progressed. Sequencing produced an average of roughly 280,000 productive templates and under 100,000 productive rearrangements per sample. Points from the study as a whole: Rare overall, public clonotypes shrank or held steady under therapy.

Germline lookup yields CDR1 SGHDT and CDR2 YYEEEE. The V gene end was trimmed by 5 bases and the J gene end by 6 bases; junction bases not matched to a gene: 11. The CDR3 has 15 amino acids. Assay: immunoSEQ multiplex PCR; the TCRdb copy retains only in-frame clones and omits some. Altogether tens of thousands of clones are present, approximately 50% being singletons, with the ten largest covering 20% to 30%. Worth noting for this clone: The antigen is unknown.

V and J are TRBV5-6 and TRBJ2-1, with 7 bases identical to TRBD2. The receptor was derived from a human donor with chronic lymphocytic leukemia. This sample comprised PBMCs, obtained at disease progression, from a patient treated with ibrutinib. In DNA, the CDR3 is TGTGCCAGCAGTTACGGCCCTAGCGGCGGCAATGAGCAGTTCTTC. Translation gives CASSYGPSGGNEQFF.